One sample yielded the 17 T cell receptor beta chains listed below, sequenced in a study of graft-versus-host responses after intestinal transplantation. These receptors lack a known antigen. Profiled with immunoSEQ multiplex PCR; TCRdb holds only in-frame clones, not every one. The sample contains about 120,000 clones, roughly nine tenths of which appear only once. This specimen consisted of unstimulated CD4+ T cells sorted from spleen or lymph node cells, obtained before intestinal transplant. These receptors all stem from a human donor who received an intestinal transplant.

The gene calls are TRBV2 and TRBJ2-3, with a possible D match to TRBD2 (5 bases). The CDR3 covers 13 residues. Germline V gene data show CDR1 as SNHLY and CDR2 as FYNNEI. The germline V and J ends were trimmed by 8 bases and 7 bases, with 16 bases remaining between them. The CDR3 sequence is CASGSMGGHTQYF. The CDR3 bases are TGTGCCAGCGGGTCCATGGGCGGGCATACGCAGTATTTT.

The chain carries TRBV27 and TRBJ2-5, with 13 nucleotides matching TRBD2. This CDR3 is built from 15 residues. The J segment lost 5 bases and the V segment lost 4 bases, leaving 4 bases of the junction unmatched. Germline CDR1 reads MNHEY; CDR2 reads SMNVEV (reference sequence). The CDR3 region has the DNA TGTGCCAGCAGTTCGGGACTAGCGGGGAAGGAGACCCAGTACTTC. Residues: CASSSGLAGKETQYF.

V is TRBV7-2 and J is TRBJ1-1, with TRBD1 matching 8 bases. V shed 2 bases, J shed 4 bases, and the junction held 9 bases outside the gene matches. The CDR3 covers 16 residues. Germline V gene sequence: CDR1 SGHTA, CDR2 FQGNSA. The CDR3 DNA follows: TGTGCCAGCAGCTTATTTCCCCACAGGGGGGTCACTGAAGCTTTCTTT. Encoded protein: CASSLFPHRGVTEAFF.

The chain uses TRBV6-6 and TRBJ2-5; 9 bases are a match to TRBD1. The CDR3 contains 16 residues. After removal of 5 bases from V and 5 bases from J, the junction contained 12 bases not matched to a gene. Germline V CDR1 and CDR2: MNHNY, SVGAGI (reference sequence). Written as DNA, the CDR3 is TGTGCCAGCAGTAGGGGGACAGGGAAGGCGAGGGAGACCCAGTACTTC. This sequence encodes CASSRGTGKARETQYF.

In its sample, this clone was seen a few times. The chain couples TRBV29-1 to TRBJ1-4; no definite D call. Per the germline V gene, CDR1 is SQVTM and CDR2 is ANQGSEA. The V end lost 5 bases, the J end lost 4 bases, and 2 bases lay between the germline ends. This CDR3 comprises 10 residues. The CDR3 sequence: CSVRNEKLFF. The CDR3 coding sequence is TGCAGCGTTCGTAATGAAAAACTGTTTTTT. Full variable domain (outside the CDR3, taken from reference TRBV29-1 and TRBJ1-4): SAVISQKPSRDICQRGTSLTIQCQVDSQVTMMFWYRQQPGQSLTLIATANQGSEATYESGFVIDKFPISRPNLTFSTLTVSNMSPEDSSIYLCSVRNEKLFFGSGTQLSVL.

The V and J genes are TRBV30 and TRBJ1-1; TRBD1 agrees at 10 bases. CDR3 size: 14 residues. With 2 bases clipped from V and 2 bases from J, the junction kept 2 bases outside the gene matches. Germline assignment: CDR1 GTSNPN and CDR2 SVGIG (reference sequence). CDR3 sequence reads: CAWSRDRGNTEAFF. DNA of the CDR3: TGTGCCTGGAGTAGGGACAGGGGTAACACTGAAGCTTTCTTT.

The V call is TRBV9, the J call TRBJ1-1; a weak D match, TRBD1 (6 bases). There are 15 residues in the CDR3. V was trimmed by 0 bases and J by 1 base, leaving 10 bases between them. CDR1 is SGDLS and CDR2 is YYNGEE in the germline V gene. CDR3 DNA sequence: TGTGCCAGCAGCGTAGAGGGGGGGCGGAACACTGAAGCTTTCTTT. The encoded protein is CASSVEGGRNTEAFF.

This chain uses TRBV11-2 with TRBJ2-5, with 12 bases aligning to TRBD1. In germline, CDR1 is SGHAT, CDR2 FQNNGV. V lost 5 bases, J lost 2 bases, and 9 bases stayed unmatched. The CDR3 is 17 amino acids. CDR3 nucleotides: TGTGCCAGCAGCCCCAGGGACAGGGGGCTTCGTCAAGAGACCCAGTACTTC. Its protein is CASSPRDRGLRQETQYF.

The chain combines TRBV7-2 with TRBJ2-3, with D tentatively TRBD2 (6 bases). Per the germline V gene, CDR1 is SGHTA and CDR2 is FQGNSA. V was trimmed by 5 bases and J by 5 bases, leaving 14 bases between them. The length of the CDR3 is 14 residues. This CDR3 reads CASSPGLTGDTQYF. CDR3 coding DNA: TGTGCCAGCAGCCCCGGACTAACGGGAGATACGCAGTATTTT.

V is TRBV18 and J is TRBJ1-5; 10 positions match TRBD1. Germline V gives CDR1 KGHSH, CDR2 LQKENI. The CDR3 totals 14 residues. V dropped 3 bases and J dropped 6; count of bases not matched to a gene: 2. DNA of the CDR3: TGTGCCAGCTCACCCGACAGGGGGCCTCAGCCCCAGCATTTT. It codes for CASSPDRGPQPQHF.

About this clone itself: Within the sample, other DNA sequences also encode this same CDR3. V gene TRBV7-9 combines with J gene TRBJ1-4, with a tentative D call TRBD1 (5 bases). The V gene lost 1 base and the J gene lost 8 bases, with 11 bases spanning the gap. The CDR3 totals 14 residues. Germline loops: CDR1 SEHNR, CDR2 FQNEAQ (reference sequence). This chain's CDR3 is CASSLGQGREKLFF. CDR3 nucleotide sequence: TGTGCCAGCAGCTTAGGGCAGGGAAGGGAAAAACTGTTTTTT.

This sequence joins TRBV18 and TRBJ2-1, with 8 bases aligning to TRBD2. The CDR3 is 14 residues long. Germline loops: CDR1 KGHSH, CDR2 LQKENI. Trimming at V came to 4 bases and at J to 2 bases, leaving 1 base not matched to a gene. In nucleotides, the CDR3 is TGTGCCAGCTCACTAGCGGGACCCTACAATGAGCAGTTCTTC. Translation: CASSLAGPYNEQFF.

The rearrangement uses TRBV30 and TRBJ1-3; perhaps TRBD1 as D (5 bases). The CDR3 consists of 14 residues. Trimming pared 2 bases from V and 0 bases from J, leaving 8 bases between. Germline CDR1 is GTSNPN and CDR2 is SVGIG (reference sequence). As DNA, the CDR3 is TGTGCCTGGAGTTTTGACAGCTCTGGAAACACCATATATTTT. Translated, it gives CAWSFDSSGNTIYF.

The V and J genes are TRBV28 and TRBJ2-7; perhaps TRBD1 as D (6 bases). Trimming removed 3 bases from V and 2 bases from J, with 14 bases in between. This CDR3 has 15 amino acids. Germline CDR1 and CDR2: MDHEN and SYDVKM. Here the CDR3 DNA reads TGTGCCAGCAGTTTGGGACCCGACAGGACCTACGAGCAGTACTTC. Its translation: CASSLGPDRTYEQYF.

The J gene is TRBJ2-3, the V gene TRBV7-2, with D perhaps TRBD2 (7 bases). CDR1 SGHTA and CDR2 FQGNSA come from the germline V gene. Trimming left V 1 base short and J 8 bases short, with 16 bases between. The CDR3 has 15 amino acids. CDR3 loop: CASSLEVRGGVTQYF. DNA of the CDR3: TGTGCCAGCAGCTTAGAGGTCAGGGGAGGGGTTACGCAGTATTTT.

This chain links TRBV6-5 with TRBJ2-7; 9 bases map to TRBD1. The CDR3 has 15 amino acids. The V segment lost 6 bases and the J segment 0 bases; nucleotides outside the gene matches: 6. Looked up from germline, CDR1 is MNHEY and CDR2 is SVGAGI. In nucleotides, the CDR3 is TGTGCCAGCAGATTACCGGGACAGGGCTCCTACGAGCAGTACTTC. Encoded protein: CASRLPGQGSYEQYF.

The chain recombines TRBV5-5 with TRBJ1-5; D is ambiguous. The ends were cut back, 1 base at V and 2 bases at J, with 10 bases in the middle. The CDR3 sequence is 15 residues long. Germline CDR1 reads SGHKS; CDR2 reads YYEKEE (reference sequence). CDR3 in amino acids: CASSLREGGNQPQHF. CDR3 nucleotide sequence: TGTGCCAGCAGCTTGAGGGAGGGTGGCAATCAGCCCCAGCATTTT. Full variable domain (missing parts from reference TRBV5-5 and TRBJ1-5): DAGVTQSPTHLIKTRGQQVTLRCSPISGHKSVSWYQQVLGQGPQFIFQYYEKEERGRGNFPDRFSARQFPNYSSELNVNALLLGDSALYLCASSLREGGNQPQHFGDGTRLSIL.